The sequence of this T cell receptor (beta chain) was determined in a study of radiation and T cells in renal cell carcinoma. Data came from immunoSEQ multiplex PCR; TCRdb stores just in-frame clones and leaves some out. The data hold 100,000 to 150,000 clones, with roughly 85% observed a single time. Indicated time point: baseline pretreatment blood. Treatment reported: 15 Gy SBRT to primary tumor, nephrectomy 4 weeks later. The CDR3 consists of 12 residues. The V gene's germline CDR1 is MNHNS and CDR2 SASEGT. The V gene lost 2 bases and the J gene lost 4 bases, with 5 bases spanning the gap. The sequence derives from a woman aged 60-75 years with renal cell carcinoma. The chain uses TRBV6-1 and TRBJ2-5; D call uncertain. Sequences were derived from blood, sampled from a patient whose treatment included radiotherapy and nephrectomy. This CDR3 is CASSEWVETQYF. In DNA form, the CDR3 reads TGTGCCAGCAGTGAATGGGTAGAGACCCAGTACTTC.